This T cell receptor (beta chain) was captured in a study of blood T cell repertoires in COVID-19. Study as a whole: PBMCs, B-cell-depleted T cells, or T cells were the source of the cDNA or gDNA that made up the material.

Germline CDR1 is MDHEN and CDR2 is SYDVKM. V shed 3 bases and J 5 bases; nucleotides not matched to a gene: 2. CDR3 length equals 14 residues. Patients of the Seattle cohort, enrolled during active infection, were followed longitudinally. In the original processing: The assay estimated nucleated cells by amplifying reference gene primers. The protocol was immunoSEQ multiplex PCR, while the TCRdb copy is restricted to in-frame clones and leaves out a portion. D and trimming come from the DNA, and the V and J calls and clone size come from that table. This sample has 150,000 to 200,000 clones, with about four fifths found just once.

The rearrangement uses TRBV28 and TRBJ1-5, with 9 bases identical to TRBD1. The origin of this receptor is a woman aged 70-85 years with COVID-19, enrolled during active disease. What was sequenced was peripheral blood. The CDR3 loop reads CASSFTGGHQPQHF. CDR3 sequence (DNA): TGTGCCAGCAGTTTTACAGGGGGCCATCAGCCCCAGCATTTT.